Shown below are 23 T cell receptor beta chains from a single sample sequenced in a study of blood T cells in healthy people across ages. With a J-beta primer mix and a sample-barcoded 5' primer, a second PCR ran about 7 to 12 cycles. TCRdb re-analysed the 5' RACE reads in MiXCR, keeping a single row per CDR3 protein. Of around 650,000 distinct CDR3 sequences in the sample, 32% were seen once. Sequenced input: blood. The receptors originated from a woman of 80 years or more in good health.

Notes on this clonotype: A much larger clone lies a single base off, so this may be a read error. This rearrangement joins TRBV10-2 to TRBJ1-2; D gene unclear. From germline, CDR1 is WSHSY and CDR2 SAAADI. Trimming took off 4 bases at V and 6 bases at J, with 15 bases between the two ends. The CDR3 runs to 14 residues. CDR3 sequence: CASSGARATHGYTF. The CDR3 coding sequence is TGCGCCAGCAGTGGGGCCCGGGCCACCCATGGCTACACCTTC.

The J gene is TRBJ2-3, the V gene TRBV9; possibly TRBD1 for D (6 bases). Per germline, CDR1 SGDLS and CDR2 YYNGEE. V dropped 3 bases and J dropped 0 bases, with 14 bases sitting between them. CDR3 length equals 16 residues. The DNA of the CDR3 is TGTGCCAGCAGCGGAAAGACAGGTACTAGCACAGATACGCAGTATTTT. Residues: CASSGKTGTSTDTQYF.

This chain joins TRBV7-3 and TRBJ2-7; TRBD1 might be the D (5 bases). Gene TRBJ2-5 matches the end of the DNA better, so the J call may be wrong. This CDR3 region has 13 residues. The germline V gene has CDR1 SGHTA and CDR2 FQGTGA. The CDR3 sequence is CASSLTTEETQYF. DNA for the CDR3: TGTGCCAGCAGCTTAACGACAGAAGAGACCCAGTACTTC.

Worth noting for this clonotype: One junction end disagrees with the germline gene, perhaps due to a read error. The rearrangement links TRBV3-1 to TRBJ2-5, with 8 bases fitting TRBD2. CDR1 is LGHDT and CDR2 is YNNKEL in the germline V gene (reference sequence). This CDR3 is 16 amino acids long. Here the CDR3 DNA reads TGTGCCAGCGGCCAAGGGCCCGGACTAGCCGCGGGGACCCAGTACTTC. Translating it yields CASGQGPGLAAGTQYF.

This clonotype has just a few counts. The CDR3 is CASSLGLAALAYEQYF. The CDR3 nucleotides are TGCGCCAGCAGCCTTGGGCTAGCGGCTCTTGCTTACGAGCAGTACTTC. The rearrangement joins TRBV5-1 to TRBJ2-7; TRBD2 aligns across 7 bases. This CDR3 has 16 amino acids. Germline loops: CDR1 SGHRS, CDR2 YFSETQ. Trimming at V came to 4 bases and at J to 4 bases, leaving 14 bases not matched to a gene.

In its sample, this clonotype was seen a few times. The V and J genes are TRBV7-8 and TRBJ1-1; unclear D gene. From germline, CDR1 is SGHVS and CDR2 FQNEAQ. This CDR3 comprises 14 residues. Trimming shortened V by 1 base and J by 3 bases, and 9 bases separated the two germline ends. CDR3 amino acids: CASSLVQSYTEAFF. DNA for the CDR3: TGTGCCAGCAGCTTAGTTCAGTCCTACACTGAAGCTTTCTTT.

A word on this clonotype: One base away lies a much larger clone, so this may be a sequencing read error. The rearrangement uses TRBV20-1 and TRBJ2-3; perhaps TRBD2 as D (5 bases). Germline V lookup: CDR1 DFQATT, CDR2 SNEGSKA (reference sequence). The CDR3 runs 11 residues. Trimming left V 2 bases short and J 7 bases short, with 7 bases between. The CDR3 loop reads CSARLGNTQYF. CDR3 nucleotides: TGCAGTGCTAGACTCGGGAATACGCAGTATTTT.

As concerns this clonotype: It may be a read error: a sequence one base away is much more abundant. Without the conserved terminal phenylalanine or tryptophan, this CDR3 likely stems from a read error. CDR3 DNA sequence: TGTGCCAGCAGTTCGGACAGGCACGGCAATCAGCCCCAGCATGTT. It is translated as CASSSDRHGNQPQHV. The rearrangement uses TRBV28 and TRBJ1-5; 7 bases are a match to TRBD1. The CDR3 covers 15 residues. The V and J ends lost 4 bases and 2 bases, in that order; junction bases with no gene match: 5. Germline CDR1 and CDR2: MDHEN and SYDVKM.

Only a few counts were recorded for this clonotype. This may come from a read error, since a much larger clone is one base off. This chain links TRBV27 with TRBJ2-5, with TRBD1 as a possible D gene (6 bases). CDR1 is MNHEY and CDR2 is SMNVEV in the germline V gene (reference sequence). V was trimmed by 6 bases and J by 4 bases, leaving 15 bases between them. CDR3 size: 14 residues. In DNA, the CDR3 is TGTGCCAGCAGGTTGCTGGGACAATTAGAGACCCAGTACTTC. Translated, it gives CASRLLGQLETQYF.

The chain recombines TRBV4-3 with TRBJ1-1, with no clear D. The CDR3 runs to 15 residues. Trimming took off 2 bases at V and 4 bases at J, with 14 bases between the two ends. CDR1 and CDR2 (germline): LGHNA, YSLEER. CDR3 sequence: CASSQTPGPSTEAFF. The CDR3 coding sequence is TGCGCCAGCAGCCAAACCCCGGGCCCCAGCACTGAAGCTTTCTTT.

Concerning this clonotype itself: One end of the junction does not line up with germline, which may come from a read error. The gene calls are TRBV9 and TRBJ2-1, with D maybe TRBD1 (6 bases). The V gene's germline CDR1 is SGDLS and CDR2 YYNGEE. The CDR3 is made up of 17 amino acids. The CDR3 here is CASSAYGTPSSYNEHYF. The DNA for the CDR3 is TGTGCCAGCAGCGCCTACGGGACACCAAGCTCCTACAATGAGCACTACTTC.

There are many counts of this clonotype. This chain connects TRBV20-1 to TRBJ2-1; 8 nucleotides match TRBD2. The junction had 8 bases not matched to a gene; V was cut back by 3 bases and J by 7 bases. The CDR3 extends over 14 amino acids. Germline V CDR1 and CDR2: DFQATT, SNEGSKA (reference sequence). Written as DNA, the CDR3 is TGCAGTGCTAGGCCCGCGGGGGGAACAAATGAGCAGTTCTTC. It encodes CSARPAGGTNEQFF.

CDR3 sequence reads: CASSMGGGADEQFF. In DNA form, the CDR3 reads TGTGCCAGTAGTATGGGCGGGGGGGCCGATGAGCAGTTCTTC. The chain joins TRBV19 to TRBJ2-1, with TRBD2 matching over 9 bases. Unmatched junction bases numbered 5, after V lost 3 bases and J lost 8 bases. The germline CDR1 and CDR2 sequences are LNHDA and SQIVND (reference sequence). The CDR3 contains 14 residues.

This clonotype was found many times. Written as DNA, the CDR3 is TGTGCCAGCAGTTTAGGTGGGGGGGCGTTCGAGCAGTACTTC. It is translated as CASSLGGGAFEQYF. V and J are TRBV12-3 or TRBV12-4 and TRBJ2-7; weak D call: TRBD2 (7 bases). The CDR3 length is 14 residues. Trimming stripped 1 base from V and 6 bases from J, with 13 bases between.

V is TRBV4-2 and J is TRBJ1-2; D is unclear. There are 14 residues in the CDR3. CDR1 is LGHNA and CDR2 is YNFKEQ in the germline V gene. Trimming shortened V by 5 bases and J by 7 bases, and 17 bases separated the two germline ends. The CDR3 here is CASSSLPPGGGYTF. Here the CDR3 DNA reads TGTGCCAGCAGCTCCCTCCCCCCGGGAGGTGGCTACACCTTC.

This clonotype was seen many times. The chain links TRBV5-1 to TRBJ2-3; D gene uncertain. The CDR3 extends over 17 amino acids. Germline lookup yields CDR1 SGHRS and CDR2 YFSETQ. Deletions cut 4 bases from V and 2 bases from J, with 20 bases between. CDR3 DNA sequence: TGCGCCAGCAGCCCCGACGTCGGCGCTACAAACACAGATACGCAGTATTTT. It codes for CASSPDVGATNTDTQYF.

Many counts were recorded for this clonotype. The CDR3 sequence is CASSETKKGQSYSNQPQHF. Here the CDR3 DNA reads TGTGCCAGCAGTGAAACGAAAAAGGGACAGTCATATAGCAATCAGCCCCAGCATTTT. The rearrangement links TRBV6-1 to TRBJ1-5, with 7 positions matching TRBD1. CDR3 length: 19 amino acids. V lost 2 bases, J lost 0 bases, and 13 bases stayed unmatched. CDR1 and CDR2 (germline): MNHNS, SASEGT.

With regard to this clonotype: Compared with germline, one end of the junction differs, possibly owing to a read error. The chain has TRBV12-3 or TRBV12-4 and TRBJ2-3; 10 bases are shared with TRBD2. The CDR3 is 14 residues long. CDR3 in amino acids: CASNASGGTDPQYF. The CDR3 DNA follows: TGTGCCAGCAATGCTAGCGGGGGCACAGATCCGCAGTATTTT.

This clonotype has a handful of counts. V is TRBV20-1 and J is TRBJ2-7; possible D gene TRBD2, 6 bases. The ends were cut back, 1 base at V and 4 bases at J, with 14 bases in the middle. CDR3 length: 14 amino acids. Germline V gene lookup returns CDR1 DFQATT and CDR2 SNEGSKA (reference sequence). CDR3 nucleotides: TGCAGTGCTAGAGGCGGGGATAGGTTGTACGAGCAGTACTTC. Protein sequence: CSARGGDRLYEQYF.

V and J are TRBV30 and TRBJ1-2; TRBD1 matches at 7 bases. CDR1 is GTSNPN and CDR2 is SVGIG in the germline V gene (reference sequence). V dropped 2 bases and J dropped 2; count of bases not matched to a gene: 8. There are 15 residues in the CDR3. The CDR3 DNA reads TGTGCCTGGAGTAGGGGGGAGGGACAGAACTATGGCTACACCTTC. Its translation is CAWSRGEGQNYGYTF.

V and J are TRBV3-1 and TRBJ1-5; D remains ambiguous. The V gene's germline CDR1 is LGHDT and CDR2 YNNKEL (reference sequence). The length of the CDR3 is 14 residues. Trimming removed 9 bases from V and 15 bases from J, with 27 bases in between. CDR3 residues: CARTGLGQKSIPHF. The CDR3 nucleotides are TGTGCCAGGACTGGACTTGGGCAAAAATCAATTCCGCATTTT.

This chain links TRBV7-2 with TRBJ1-1; maybe TRBD1 (5 bases). Germline CDR1 is SGHTA and CDR2 is FQGNSA. V lost 2 bases and J 2 bases, leaving 12 bases between the germline ends. CDR3 length: 15 amino acids. The CDR3 reads CASSLSSQGNTEAFF. CDR3 coding DNA: TGTGCCAGCAGCTTATCTTCCCAGGGCAACACTGAAGCTTTCTTT.

This sequence joins TRBV20-1 and TRBJ1-3, with unresolved D. The V and J ends lost 0 bases and 0 bases respectively, with 9 bases between them. Germline CDR1 DFQATT, CDR2 SNEGSKA (reference sequence). The CDR3 length is 15 residues. CDR3: CSARDRESSGNTIYF. CDR3 nucleotides: TGCAGTGCTAGAGATAGGGAGAGCTCTGGAAACACCATATATTTT.